The rows below give T cell receptor beta chains drawn from one sample of a study of tumor and adjacent non-tumor tissue in lung cancer. TCRdb reprocessed the multiplex PCR reads with MiXCR, giving one entry per CDR3 protein. The table has approximately 140,000 distinct CDR3 sequences, approximately 72% seen once; the top ten hold about 18%. Input material: lung tumor tissue. Receptor source: a man in his sixties with small cell lung cancer. Each CDR3 is given with its conserved first and last residue. The D gene is left open where the match is weak. Size values are once, few and many counts, or a class for expanded clones, and some rows have none.

DNA,CDR3,D,V,size,J
TGTGCCAGCAGTGAGCAGAGAAACACTGAAGCTTTCTTT,CASSEQRNTEAFF,.,TRBV6-1,many,TRBJ1-1
TGTGCCAGCAGCCCGACAGGGGGAAGGGGCTACACCTTC,CASSPTGGRGYTF,TRBD1,TRBV6-5,many,TRBJ1-2
TGTGCCAGCAGCCGACTATTGGGGCACACCGGGCACCAAGAGACCCAGTACTTC,CASSRLLGHTGHQETQYF,.,TRBV28,few,TRBJ2-5
TGTGCCAGCATAGCCCCCGAGAACTATGACTACACCTTC,CASIAPENYDYTF,.,TRBV6-1,.,TRBJ1-2
TGTGCCAGCAGCTTAGATTTTCTCAGTGAAGTGCGGTATTTT,CASSLDFLSEVRYF,.,TRBV11-2,.,TRBJ2-3
TGTGCCTGGAACGGACAGGGATTAAACACCGGGGAGCTGTTTTTT,CAWNGQGLNTGELFF,TRBD1,TRBV30,.,TRBJ2-2
TGTAGTACTAGAAAGGGAGGGAGTGAGCAGTTCTTC,CSTRKGGSEQFF,TRBD2,TRBV20-1,once,TRBJ2-1
TGTGCCAGCAGCTTTAATCCGGGAACGAATGAGCAGTTCTTC,CASSFNPGTNEQFF,.,TRBV11-2,few,TRBJ2-1
TGTGCCAGGAGCCCGTACCGACTACCCCCACGGGACAAAAGAGAAGAGACACAGTACTTC,CARSPYRLPPRDKREETQYF,.,TRBV11-2,.,TRBJ2-5
TGTGTCAGCAGCTTTACGACAGGGACAAAGGTGACCCACTACTTC,CVSSFTTGTKVTHYF,TRBD1,TRBV11-2,.,TRBJ2-5
TGTGCCAGCAGCTTTCTGACTAGCGGGATGTGTGAGCAGTTCTTC,CASSFLTSGMCEQFF,TRBD2,TRBV11-2,.,TRBJ2-1
TGCAGCACTAATGTAGCCAAGGGGGGCACAGATACGAAGTATTTT,CSTNVAKGGTDTKYF,.,TRBV29-1,.,TRBJ2-3
TGTGCCAGCAACTCATCAGCAGGCGGGGGCTTCTACGAGCGGTACTTC,CASNSSAGGGFYERYF,.,TRBV11-2,.,TRBJ2-7
TGTGCCAGCAGCTTAACGGGGGTGGGCAGGGGGTACAACGAGCAGTTCTTC,CASSLTGVGRGYNEQFF,TRBD1,TRBV7-3,.,TRBJ2-1